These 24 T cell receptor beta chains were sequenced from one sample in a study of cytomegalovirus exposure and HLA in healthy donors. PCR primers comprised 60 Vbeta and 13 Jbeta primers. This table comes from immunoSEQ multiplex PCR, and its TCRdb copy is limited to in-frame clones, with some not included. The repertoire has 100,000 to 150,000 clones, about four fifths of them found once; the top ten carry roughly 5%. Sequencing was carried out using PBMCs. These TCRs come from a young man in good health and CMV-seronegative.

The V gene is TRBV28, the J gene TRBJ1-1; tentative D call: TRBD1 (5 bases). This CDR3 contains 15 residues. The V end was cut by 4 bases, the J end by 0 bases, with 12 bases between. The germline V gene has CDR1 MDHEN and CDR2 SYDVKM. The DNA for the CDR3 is TGTGCCAGCAGTTCGGGTGGGGCATTGAACACTGAAGCTTTCTTT. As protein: CASSSGGALNTEAFF.

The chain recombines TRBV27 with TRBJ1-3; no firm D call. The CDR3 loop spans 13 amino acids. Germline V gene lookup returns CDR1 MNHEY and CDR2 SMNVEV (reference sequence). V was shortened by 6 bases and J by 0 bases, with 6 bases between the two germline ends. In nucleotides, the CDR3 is TGTGCCAGCAGGCCTAACTCTGGAAACACCATATATTTT. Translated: CASRPNSGNTIYF.

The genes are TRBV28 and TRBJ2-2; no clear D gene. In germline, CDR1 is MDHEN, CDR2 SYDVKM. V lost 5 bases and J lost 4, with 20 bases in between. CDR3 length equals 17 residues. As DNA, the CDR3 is TGTGCCAGCAGTACCCCCCCACGGGTTCGGCGCACCGGGGAGCTGTTTTTT. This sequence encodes CASSTPPRVRRTGELFF.

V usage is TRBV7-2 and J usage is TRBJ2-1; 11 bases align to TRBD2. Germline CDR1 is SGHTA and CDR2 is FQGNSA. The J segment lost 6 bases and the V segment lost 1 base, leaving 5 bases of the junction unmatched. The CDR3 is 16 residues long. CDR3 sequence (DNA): TGTGCCAGCAGCTTAGAAGGGACTAGCGGACTCAATGAGCAGTTCTTC. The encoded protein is CASSLEGTSGLNEQFF.

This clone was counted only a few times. DNA of the CDR3: TGTGCCAGCAGCTTGACAGGTCATTCACCCCTCCACTTT. This codes for CASSLTGHSPLHF. The chain carries TRBV5-6 and TRBJ1-6; TRBD1 might be the D (5 bases). Trimming cost V 1 base and J 8 bases, with 7 bases left between them. The germline CDR1 and CDR2 sequences are SGHDT and YYEEEE. The CDR3 spans 13 residues.

CDR3 bases: TGTGCCAGCAGTTCCTGGACAGTCTCTGGAAACACCATATATTTT. Translated: CASSSWTVSGNTIYF. The chain is built from TRBV6-5 and TRBJ1-3; a weak D match, TRBD1 (6 bases). Trimming left V 4 bases short and J 0 bases short, with 10 bases between. Germline CDR1 and CDR2: MNHEY and SVGAGI. This CDR3 comprises 15 residues.

The CDR3 coding sequence is TGTGCCAGCAAACCGTATCTGGGACAGATGAACACTGAAGCTTTCTTT. The encoded protein is CASKPYLGQMNTEAFF. This chain connects TRBV2 to TRBJ1-1, with TRBD1 matching 7 bases. V was pared by 7 bases and J by 0 bases, with 11 bases of the junction left unmatched. CDR1 and CDR2 (germline): SNHLY, FYNNEI. The CDR3 extends over 16 amino acids.

CDR3 sequence: CASSLASGNLPVTGELFF. For the CDR3, the DNA is TGCGCCAGCAGCTTGGCTAGCGGGAACCTACCCGTCACCGGGGAGCTGTTTTTT. The chain is built from TRBV5-1 and TRBJ2-2; 9 nucleotides align to TRBD2. The CDR3 has 18 residues. J gave up 4 bases and V 0 bases, and 10 bases lay outside the gene matches. Germline CDR1 and CDR2: SGHRS and YFSETQ.

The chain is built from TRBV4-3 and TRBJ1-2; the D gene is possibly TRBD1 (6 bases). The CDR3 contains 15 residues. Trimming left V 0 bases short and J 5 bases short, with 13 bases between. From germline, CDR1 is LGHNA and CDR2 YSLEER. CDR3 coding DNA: TGCGCCAGCAGCCAAGATTCAACAGGGAATTATGGCTACACCTTC. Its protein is CASSQDSTGNYGYTF.

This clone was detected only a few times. The CDR3 bases are TGCGCCAGCAGCTCGTCAGGGGGCTCTAACTATGGCTACACCTTC. It yields the protein CASSSSGGSNYGYTF. This chain connects TRBV5-1 to TRBJ1-2; 8 nucleotides align to TRBD1. V lost 3 bases to trimming and J lost 0 bases; unmatched junction nucleotides: 4. The germline gives CDR1 SGHRS, CDR2 YFSETQ. The CDR3 runs 15 residues.

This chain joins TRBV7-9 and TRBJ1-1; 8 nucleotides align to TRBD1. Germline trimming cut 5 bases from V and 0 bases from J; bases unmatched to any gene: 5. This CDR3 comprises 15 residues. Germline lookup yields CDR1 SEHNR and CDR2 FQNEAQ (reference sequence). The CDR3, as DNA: TGTGCCAGCAGCGTAGGACAGGGAATGAACACTGAAGCTTTCTTT. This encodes CASSVGQGMNTEAFF.

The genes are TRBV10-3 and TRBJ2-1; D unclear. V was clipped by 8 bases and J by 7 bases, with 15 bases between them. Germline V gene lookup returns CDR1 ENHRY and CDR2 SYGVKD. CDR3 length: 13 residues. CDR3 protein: CAIGLDRWNEQFF. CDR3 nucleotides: TGTGCCATCGGCCTAGATAGGTGGAATGAGCAGTTCTTC.

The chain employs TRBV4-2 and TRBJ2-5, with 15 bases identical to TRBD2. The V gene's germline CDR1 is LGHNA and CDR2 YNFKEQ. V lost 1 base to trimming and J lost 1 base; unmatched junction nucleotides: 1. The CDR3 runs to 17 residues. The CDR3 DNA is TGTGCCAGCAGCCAAGCGGGACTAGCGGGGGGCCAAGAGACCCAGTACTTC. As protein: CASSQAGLAGGQETQYF.

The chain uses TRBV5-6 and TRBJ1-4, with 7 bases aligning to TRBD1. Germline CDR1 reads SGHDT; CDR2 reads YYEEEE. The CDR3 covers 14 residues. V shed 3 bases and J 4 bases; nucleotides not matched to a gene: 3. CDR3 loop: CASSWGQLNEKLFF. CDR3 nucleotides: TGTGCCAGCAGCTGGGGACAGCTTAATGAAAAACTGTTTTTT.

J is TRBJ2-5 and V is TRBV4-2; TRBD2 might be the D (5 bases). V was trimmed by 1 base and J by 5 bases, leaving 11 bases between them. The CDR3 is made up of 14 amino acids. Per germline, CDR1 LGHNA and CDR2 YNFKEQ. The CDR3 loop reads CASSQAGESETQYF. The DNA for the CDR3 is TGTGCCAGCAGCCAAGCCGGGGAGAGTGAGACCCAGTACTTC.

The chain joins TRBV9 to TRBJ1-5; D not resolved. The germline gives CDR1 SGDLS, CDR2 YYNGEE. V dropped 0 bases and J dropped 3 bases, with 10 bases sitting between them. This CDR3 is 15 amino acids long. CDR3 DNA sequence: TGTGCCAGCAGCGTAGGGCTCAGTCCCAATCAGCCCCAGCATTTT. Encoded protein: CASSVGLSPNQPQHF.

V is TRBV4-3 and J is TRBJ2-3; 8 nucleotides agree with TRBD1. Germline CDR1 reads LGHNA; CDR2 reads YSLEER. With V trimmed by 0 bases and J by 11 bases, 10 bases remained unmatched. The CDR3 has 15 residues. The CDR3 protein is CASSQEGTGLDGQYF. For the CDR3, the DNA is TGCGCCAGCAGCCAAGAGGGGACAGGCCTGGATGGGCAGTATTTT.

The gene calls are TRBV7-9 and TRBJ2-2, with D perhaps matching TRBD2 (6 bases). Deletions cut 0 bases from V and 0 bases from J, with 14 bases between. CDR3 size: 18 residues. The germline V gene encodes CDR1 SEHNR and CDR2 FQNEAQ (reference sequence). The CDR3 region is CASSLASGPLANTGELFF. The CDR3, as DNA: TGTGCCAGCAGCTTAGCGAGCGGGCCCCTCGCGAACACCGGGGAGCTGTTTTTT.

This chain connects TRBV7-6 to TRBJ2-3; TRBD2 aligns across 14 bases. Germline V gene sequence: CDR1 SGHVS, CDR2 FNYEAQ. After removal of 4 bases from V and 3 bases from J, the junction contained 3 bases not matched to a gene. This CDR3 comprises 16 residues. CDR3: CASSSRLAGGTDTQYF. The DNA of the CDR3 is TGTGCCAGCAGCTCAAGACTAGCGGGGGGGACAGATACGCAGTATTTT.

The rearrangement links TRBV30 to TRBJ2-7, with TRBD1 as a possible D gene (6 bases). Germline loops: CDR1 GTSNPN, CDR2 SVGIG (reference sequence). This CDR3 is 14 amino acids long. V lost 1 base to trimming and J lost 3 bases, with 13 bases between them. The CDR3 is CAWSAKNRVYEQYF. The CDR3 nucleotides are TGTGCCTGGAGTGCAAAAAACAGGGTCTACGAGCAGTACTTC.

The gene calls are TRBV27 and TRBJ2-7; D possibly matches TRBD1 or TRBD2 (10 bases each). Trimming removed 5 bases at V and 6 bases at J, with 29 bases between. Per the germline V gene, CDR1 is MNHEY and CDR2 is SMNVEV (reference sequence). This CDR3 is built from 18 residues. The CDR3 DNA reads TGTGCCAGCAGTCAGACAGGGGGCGCTTGGACTAGCGGACTCGAGCAGTACTTC. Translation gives CASSQTGGAWTSGLEQYF.

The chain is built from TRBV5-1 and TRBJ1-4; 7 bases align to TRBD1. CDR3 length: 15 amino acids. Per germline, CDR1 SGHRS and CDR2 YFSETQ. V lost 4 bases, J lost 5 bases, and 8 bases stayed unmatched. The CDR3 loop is CASSSTGTDNEKLFF. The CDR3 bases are TGCGCCAGCAGCAGCACCGGGACAGACAATGAAAAACTGTTTTTT.

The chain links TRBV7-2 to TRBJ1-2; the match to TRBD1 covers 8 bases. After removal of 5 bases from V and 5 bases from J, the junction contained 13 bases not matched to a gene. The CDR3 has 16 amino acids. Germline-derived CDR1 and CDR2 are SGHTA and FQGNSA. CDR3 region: CASSQGGWDRIYGYTF. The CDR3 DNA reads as TGTGCCAGCAGCCAGGGGGGATGGGACAGGATATATGGCTACACCTTC.

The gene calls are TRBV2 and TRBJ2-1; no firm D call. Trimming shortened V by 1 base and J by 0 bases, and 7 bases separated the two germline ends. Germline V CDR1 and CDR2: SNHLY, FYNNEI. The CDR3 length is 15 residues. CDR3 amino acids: CASSEESSSYNEQFF. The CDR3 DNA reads TGTGCCAGCAGTGAAGAGAGCTCCTCCTACAATGAGCAGTTCTTC.